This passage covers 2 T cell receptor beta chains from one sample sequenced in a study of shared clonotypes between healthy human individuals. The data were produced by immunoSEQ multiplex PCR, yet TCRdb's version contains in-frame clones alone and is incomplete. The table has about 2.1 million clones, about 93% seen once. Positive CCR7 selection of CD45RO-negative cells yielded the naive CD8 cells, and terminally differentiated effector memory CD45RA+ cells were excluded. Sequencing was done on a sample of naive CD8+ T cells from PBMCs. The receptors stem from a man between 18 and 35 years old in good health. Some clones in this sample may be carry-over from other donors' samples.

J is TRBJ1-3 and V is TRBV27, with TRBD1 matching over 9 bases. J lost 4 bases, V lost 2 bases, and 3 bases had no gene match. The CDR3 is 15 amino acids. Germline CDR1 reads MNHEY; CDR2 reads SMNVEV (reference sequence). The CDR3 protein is CASSLDRGFGNTIYF. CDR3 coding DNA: TGTGCCAGCAGTTTAGACAGGGGGTTCGGAAACACCATATATTTT.

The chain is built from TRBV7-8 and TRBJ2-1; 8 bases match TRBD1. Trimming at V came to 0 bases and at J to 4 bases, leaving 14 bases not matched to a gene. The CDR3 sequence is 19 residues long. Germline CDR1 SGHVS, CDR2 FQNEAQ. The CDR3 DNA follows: TGTGCCAGCAGCTTAGCCCGGACAGGGAGTGGTGGAGAGTACAATGAGCAGTTCTTC. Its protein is CASSLARTGSGGEYNEQFF.